The 9 T cell receptor beta chains below were found in one sample sequenced in a study of T cell repertoires in cytomegalovirus infection. MiXCR, run by TCRdb on the reads, gives a single entry per CDR3 protein. The sample shows fewer than 950,000 distinct CDR3 sequences, approximately 30% of them seen only once. No antigens are known for them. Here the sequenced sample was cultured CD8+ T cells from PBMCs, taken from culture after CMV antigen stimulation. Receptors were obtained from a human donor in good health (CMV status not recorded). Some clones in this sample may be carry-over from other donors' samples.

This clonotype was seen a few times. DNA of the CDR3: TGTGCCAGCAGCGGAGGGGGACAATGGGGCACTGAAGCTTTCTTT. This codes for CASSGGGQWGTEAFF. The rearrangement joins TRBV4-2 to TRBJ1-1; TRBD1 might be the D (6 bases). The CDR3 spans 15 residues. The V gene's germline CDR1 is LGHNA and CDR2 YNFKEQ. V lost 5 bases, J lost 4 bases, and 17 bases lay in between.

V and J are TRBV2 and TRBJ2-7, with TRBD2 matching 14 bases. CDR3 length: 15 residues. Germline assignment: CDR1 SNHLY and CDR2 FYNNEI. The V gene end was trimmed by 7 bases and the J gene end by 2 bases; junction bases not matched to a gene: 4. This CDR3 is CASMGTSGGTYEQYF. The CDR3 coding sequence is TGTGCCAGCATGGGGACTAGCGGGGGAACCTACGAGCAGTACTTC.

This clonotype was counted many times. The chain couples TRBV7-8 to TRBJ2-7, with TRBD1 matching over 9 bases. This CDR3 has 14 amino acids. The junction had 6 bases not matched to a gene; V was cut back by 5 bases and J by 4 bases. CDR1 SGHVS and CDR2 FQNEAQ come from the germline V gene. The CDR3 loop is CASSPSDRGYEQYV. The CDR3 bases are TGTGCCAGCAGCCCCTCGGACAGGGGATACGAGCAGTACGTC.

The gene calls are TRBV19 and TRBJ1-2, with TRBD1 matching 8 bases. There are 13 residues in the CDR3. Trimming took 8 bases from V and 4 from J; bases not matched to a gene: 6. CDR1 LNHDA and CDR2 SQIVND come from the germline V gene (reference sequence). CDR3 loop: CASLDRVGYGYTF. CDR3 nucleotide sequence: TGTGCCAGTTTGGACAGGGTGGGCTATGGCTACACCTTC.

Concerning this clonotype itself: The junction and the germline gene differ at one end; a read error may be behind it. V is TRBV27 and J is TRBJ2-3, with TRBD2 as a possible D gene (6 bases). The CDR3 covers 14 residues. CDR1 and CDR2 (germline): MNHEY, SMNVEV (reference sequence). CDR3 coding DNA: TGTACCAGCAGTTTAACCGGGGGAACAGATACGCAGTATTTT. Translated: CTSSLTGGTDTQYF.

This clonotype was seen more than once but under ten times. This rearrangement joins TRBV7-9 to TRBJ2-2; D possibly corresponds to TRBD2 (6 bases). CDR1 SEHNR and CDR2 FQNEAQ come from the germline V gene (reference sequence). CDR3 length equals 19 residues. Between the trimmed V and J ends, which lost 5 bases and 2 bases, there was a span of 24 bases. CDR3 DNA: TGTGCCAGCAGCAGACTGGTGGGCGGGACCTTGTTCAACACCGGGGAGCTGTTTTTT. It encodes CASSRLVGGTLFNTGELFF.

The rearrangement uses TRBV7-2 and TRBJ2-1; the D gene is possibly TRBD1 (5 bases). This CDR3 spans 15 amino acids. Germline V gene data show CDR1 as SGHTA and CDR2 as FQGNSA. V gave up 5 bases and J gave up 8 bases, with 19 bases separating them. CDR3 amino acids: CASSRSARVFDEQFF. CDR3 bases: TGTGCCAGCAGCCGGAGTGCCAGGGTATTCGATGAGCAGTTCTTC.

The sample holds many counts of this clonotype. The V gene is TRBV19, the J gene TRBJ1-1; the match to TRBD1 covers 10 bases. CDR1 LNHDA and CDR2 SQIVND come from the germline V gene (reference sequence). The V and J ends lost 6 bases and 1 base, in that order; junction bases with no gene match: 5. CDR3 size: 15 residues. CDR3 sequence reads: CASRTDRGTNTEAFF. The DNA for the CDR3 is TGTGCCAGTAGGACGGACAGGGGGACGAACACTGAAGCTTTCTTT. The full variable domain, in which reference TRBV19 and TRBJ1-1 provide the parts outside the CDR3, is DGGITQSPKYLFRKEGQNVTLSCEQNLNHDAMYWYRQDPGQGLRLIYYSQIVNDFQKGDIAEGYSVSREKKESFPLTVTSAQKNPTAFYLCASRTDRGTNTEAFFGQGTRLTVV.

The chain employs TRBV7-9 and TRBJ2-2; 8 bases fit TRBD1. CDR1 SEHNR and CDR2 FQNEAQ come from the germline V gene (reference sequence). V shed 5 bases and J 7 bases; nucleotides not matched to a gene: 12. The CDR3 has 16 residues. The DNA of the CDR3 is TGTGCCAGCAGCCCGAGGGAGGCAGGGGGCAACGGGGAGCTGTTTTTT. It yields the protein CASSPREAGGNGELFF.